This T cell receptor (beta chain) derives from a study of radiation and T cells in renal cell carcinoma (TCRdb year 2020). The study in broad terms: Samples were obtained from a clinical trial, in which 15 Gy stereotactic body radiation therapy was delivered to primary renal cell carcinomas and nephrectomy was performed 4 weeks later. In total, some 52 samples underwent TCR beta sequencing: about 25 tumors plus 27 peripheral blood samples. Across all 53 samples, several million unique CDR3 nucleotide sequences, encoding roughly 2,600,000 unique CDR3 amino acid sequences, were identified. Summary of the overall study and its limitations: Changes in the blood repertoire were not tracked past 4 weeks after treatment. Top tumor clonotypes rose in blood from baseline to 2 weeks post-radiation, then contracted by 4 weeks, suggesting transient expansion of tumor-resident clones. Because pretreatment tumor biopsies were not available, the study could not determine whether clonotypes were already present within the tumor at baseline. Effects of radiation dose or scheduling on the TCR repertoire could not be addressed with the single-armed trial design.

Its CDR3 holds 14 amino acids, cysteine through phenylalanine. Only the CDR3 DNA stays, 42 bases, in frame from base 1. The germline V gene provides CDR1 SGHTA and CDR2 FQGNSA. V has 1 base trimmed and J has 15 bases trimmed; junction bases matching no gene number 12. To note about this clone: The antigen this receptor binds is unknown. Base-call qualities are not available, and no considerably larger clone is one nucleotide away.

The immunoSEQ kit was used, according to the manufacturer's recommendations, to generate TCR beta libraries from genomic DNA. For library preparation, a first multiplex PCR was performed with proprietary primers, followed by a second PCR in which unique barcodes were added, and bead cleanups were performed after each round. Each sample batch included a kit-provided positive control reaction and a negative control reaction. The final libraries were assessed on an Agilent 4200 TapeStation D1000 ScreenTape, pooled by volume, and quantified by qPCR. Sequencing was performed on an Illumina NextSeq500 with a MidOutput 150-cycle cartridge, and 156 Read1 and 15 Index1 cycles were run with kit custom primers. The pooled library was loaded at 0.75 to 1 pM, with a roughly 22% PhiX control spiked in. Processing in the source paper ran as follows. Vendor-processed data were analyzed in R, and a clonotype was defined as all T cells sharing the same CDR3 nucleotide sequence. For clone abundance analyses, frequencies were normalized to the 10,000 most abundant clones per sample. Public T cell clones, which averaged fewer than five per sample, were excluded before analysis. A difference in abundance of at least 32-fold between compartments was used to define tumor-enriched and baseline blood-enriched clonotypes. A beta-binomial differential abundance model was applied to find clonotypes that expanded or contracted between blood time points. Similarity between tumor and blood repertoires was quantified using the Baroni-Urbani and Buser coefficient, and groups were compared with two-tailed Wilcoxon tests in R. This immuneACCESS table, as held by TCRdb, lists in-frame sequences with V and J called but not all clones. Of the missing ones, under half trace to an unresolved V gene in checked studies; the others have no known cause. V and J calls and clone size are given by that table; D and trimming were obtained from the DNA. For this sample the table gives 150,000 or so clones, of which roughly 80% were detected only once. Under 30% of the sample belongs to the ten largest clones.

The meaning of the sample's time point label: baseline pretreatment blood. This sample's treatment or condition label indicates: 15 Gy SBRT to primary tumor, nephrectomy 4 weeks later. To follow tumor-enriched clonotypes, peripheral blood was collected serially from radiation-treated patients at baseline and again at 2 weeks and 4 weeks after SBRT. Every patient's renal cell carcinoma showed clear cell pathology. Genomic DNA for TCR sequencing was prepared using the QIAamp DNA Blood Mini Kit (Qiagen). The analyses included only samples that passed all quality control checks. This sample comprised blood, obtained from a patient whose treatment included radiotherapy and nephrectomy. The receptor was derived from a woman aged 50 to 65 with renal cell carcinoma. Recombination linked TRBV7-2 to TRBJ2-1; TRBD1 fits 7 bases in the junction. The CDR3: CASSLESGRGLGFF. The bases read TGTGCCAGCAGCTTAGAATCGGGTAGGGGGCTTGGGTTCTTC.